This entry concerns a single TCR beta chain. This clone occurred once. Its antigen is currently not known. Base qualities are not at hand, and no much larger clone is one base apart. The same CDR3 is also encoded by other DNA sequences in this sample. This record belongs to a study of shared clonotypes between healthy human individuals (dated by TCRdb to about 2020). With respect to the entire study: The cohort comprised a couple of women and a few men aged 18 to 49 years. For each donor, CD4 naive and CD4 memory were each given three plates, CD8 naive was given two plates, and CD8 memory was given one plate. Blood TCR repertoires of about five healthy adults were deeply sequenced to estimate repertoire size and the extent of clonotype sharing between individuals. To increase sequencing depth and limit assay-specific biases, different laboratories used diverse techniques to prepare libraries and sequence TCR repertoires. Leukapheresis yielded between about 0.94 and 9 billion PBMCs per donor. General conclusions and limits of the study: Sampling was restricted to blood, and TCR repertoires in tissue are likely to differ from TCR repertoires in blood. Pairwise subsampling indicated that sequencing depth was expected to affect the degree of clonotype sharing among donors. Compared with non-shared clonotypes, the clonotypes found in all four sorted-subset donors had higher generation probabilities. Naive subsets generally had larger estimated clonotype richness than memory subsets did. Rarefaction of sorted-subset datasets indicated incomplete sequencing despite the large sequencing depth. Because the study included a small number of donors, the genetic and exposure-history diversity represented was limited. Sharing across four donors was observed for approximately 5% of naive CD4, about 4% of naive CD8, 2% to 2.5% of memory CD4, and around 0.4% of memory CD8 clonotypes.

Using the deep immunoSEQ assay, multiplex PCR amplified TCR CDR3 regions from genomic DNA. Extracted genomic DNA from each cell subset was distributed evenly across all wells of several immunoSEQ 96-well plates, and each plate was treated as a replicate. For sorted subsets, 150 to 250 ng genomic DNA, equal to about 30,000 T cell genomes, was loaded into each replicate PCR. Purified libraries were quantified with a Qubit 3.0 fluorometer, sized on a Bioanalyzer 2100, and re-quantified with the KAPA Library Quantification kit. Every immunoSEQ 96-well plate was sequenced on a dedicated single-read 150-cycle Illumina NextSeq 550 flow cell. On the study's bioinformatics: The immunoSEQ output contained only junctional sequences without quality scores, so filtering could not match that applied to full-length reads. Sequences were annotated with PyIR, a Python wrapper for IgBLAST v1.9, using IMGT germline references to assign V/J genes and CDR3. Reads with weak V/J assignments (E-value above 1e-6), missing CDR3, stop codons, out-of-frame junctions, or ambiguous translated residues were removed. V3J clonotypes were defined as sequences sharing the same inferred V gene, J gene, and CDR3 amino acid sequence. Percentage overlap between repertoires was computed as shared unique clonotypes divided by the size of the smaller repertoire. Richness of each repertoire was evaluated using RTK rarefaction, the Chao1 estimator, and Recon v2.1 estimates of unobserved clonotypes. Generation probabilities were computed with OLGA for all TCRbeta clonotypes obtained by the gDNA method from several donors. In TCRdb, the immuneACCESS table is reduced to in-frame sequences with V and J assigned. These tables do not hold every clone; where another copy was compared, an unresolved V gene accounts for under half, and the others remain unexplained. Clone size and the V and J calls come from that table; the DNA yielded D and trimming. The sample contains roughly 2,000,000 clones, approximately 92% of them found a single time. The top ten constitute around 1.8% of the sample.

CD8 naive samples were CD45RO-negative cells positively selected for CCR7, giving a CD45RA+CCR7+ population that excluded TemRA cells. The donors were healthy, HIV-negative adults who had no recently reported acute infections or vaccinations. Every donor was a Caucasian adult living in Nashville, Tennessee, USA. After blood collection by leukapheresis, PBMCs were isolated using Ficoll-Histopaque density gradient centrifugation and then cryopreserved in the vapor phase of liquid nitrogen. Purity and quantity of every magnetically sorted T cell population were checked by analytical flow cytometry. Genomic DNA was isolated from each sorted fraction and quantified by UV absorbance on a Nanodrop 2000c. V is reduced by 0 bases and J by 5 bases, leaving a spacing of 2 bases between them. The germline V gene encodes CDR1 SEHNR and CDR2 FQNEAQ (reference sequence). The cysteine opens and the phenylalanine closes a CDR3 of 11 amino acids. Only CDR3 DNA remains: 33 bases, in frame from the first base.

This sequence uses TRBV7-9 and TRBJ2-7; the D gene assignment is ambiguous. Material for sequencing was naive CD8+ T cells from PBMCs. The sample's cell subset or site, from its label and the paper: CD45RA+CCR7+. The receptor was isolated from a man aged 18 to 30 in good health. Some clones in this sample may be carry-over from other donors' samples. The CDR3 in this case is CASSLANEQYF. The bases are TGTGCCAGCAGCTTAGCTAACGAGCAGTACTTC.